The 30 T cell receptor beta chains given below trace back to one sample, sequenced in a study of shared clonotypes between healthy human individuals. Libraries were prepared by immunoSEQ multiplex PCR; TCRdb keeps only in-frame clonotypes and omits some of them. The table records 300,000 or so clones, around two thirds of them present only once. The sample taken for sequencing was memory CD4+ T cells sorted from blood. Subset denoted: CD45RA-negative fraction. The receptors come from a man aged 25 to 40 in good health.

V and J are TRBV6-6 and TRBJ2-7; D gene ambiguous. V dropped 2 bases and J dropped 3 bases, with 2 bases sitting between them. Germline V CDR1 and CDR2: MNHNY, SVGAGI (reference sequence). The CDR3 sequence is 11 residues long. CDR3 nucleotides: TGTGCCAGCAGTTACAACTACGAGCAGTACTTC. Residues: CASSYNYEQYF.

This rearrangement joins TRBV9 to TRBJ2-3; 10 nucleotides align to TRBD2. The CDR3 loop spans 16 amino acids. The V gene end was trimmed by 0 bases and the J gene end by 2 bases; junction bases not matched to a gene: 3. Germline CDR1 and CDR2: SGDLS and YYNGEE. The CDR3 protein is CASSVAGLADTDTQYF. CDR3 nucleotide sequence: TGTGCCAGCAGCGTAGCTGGACTAGCGGACACAGATACGCAGTATTTT.

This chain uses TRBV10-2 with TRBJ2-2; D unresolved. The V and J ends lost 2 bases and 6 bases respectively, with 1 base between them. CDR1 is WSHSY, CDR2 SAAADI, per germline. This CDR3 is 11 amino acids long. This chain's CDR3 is CASSEAGELFF. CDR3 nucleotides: TGCGCCAGCAGTGAGGCCGGGGAGCTGTTTTTT.

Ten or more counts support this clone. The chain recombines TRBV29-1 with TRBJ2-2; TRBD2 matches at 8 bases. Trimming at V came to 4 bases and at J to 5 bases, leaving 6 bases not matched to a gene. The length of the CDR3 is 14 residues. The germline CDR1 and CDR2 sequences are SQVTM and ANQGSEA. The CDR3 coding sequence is TGCAGCGTTGTGCCCGGGAGGGGTACCGGGGAGCTGTTTTTT. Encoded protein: CSVVPGRGTGELFF.

Written as DNA, the CDR3 is TGTGCCATCAGTGAGAGTGGACAGGGAGAGACCCAGTACTTC. Protein sequence: CAISESGQGETQYF. The chain links TRBV10-3 to TRBJ2-5, with 8 positions matching TRBD1. CDR3 length equals 14 residues. Germline loops: CDR1 ENHRY, CDR2 SYGVKD. With V trimmed by 2 bases and J by 4 bases, 3 bases remained unmatched.

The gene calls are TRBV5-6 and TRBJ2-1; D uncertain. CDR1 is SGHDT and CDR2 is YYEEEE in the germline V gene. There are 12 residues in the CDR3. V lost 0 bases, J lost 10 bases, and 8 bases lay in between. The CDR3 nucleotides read TGTGCCAGCAGCTTGGCCAAAGTAGAGCAGTTCTTC. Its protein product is CASSLAKVEQFF.

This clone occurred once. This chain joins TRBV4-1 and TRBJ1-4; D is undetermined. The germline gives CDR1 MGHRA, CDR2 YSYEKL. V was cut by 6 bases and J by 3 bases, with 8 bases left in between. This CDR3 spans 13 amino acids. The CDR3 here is CASSLTPNEKLFF. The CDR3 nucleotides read TGCGCCAGCAGTCTTACCCCTAATGAAAAACTGTTTTTT.

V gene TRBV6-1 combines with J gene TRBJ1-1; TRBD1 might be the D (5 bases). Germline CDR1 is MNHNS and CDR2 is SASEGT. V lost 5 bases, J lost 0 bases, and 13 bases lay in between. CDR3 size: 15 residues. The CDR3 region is CASSRTRSVNTEAFF. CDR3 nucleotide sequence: TGTGCCAGCAGTCGGACACGGTCGGTGAACACTGAAGCTTTCTTT.

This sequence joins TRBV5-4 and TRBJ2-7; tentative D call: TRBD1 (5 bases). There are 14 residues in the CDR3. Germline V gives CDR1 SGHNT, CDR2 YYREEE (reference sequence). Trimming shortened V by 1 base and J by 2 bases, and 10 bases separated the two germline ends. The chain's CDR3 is CASSLYRQTYEQYF. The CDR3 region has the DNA TGTGCCAGCAGCTTGTACAGACAGACCTACGAGCAGTACTTC.

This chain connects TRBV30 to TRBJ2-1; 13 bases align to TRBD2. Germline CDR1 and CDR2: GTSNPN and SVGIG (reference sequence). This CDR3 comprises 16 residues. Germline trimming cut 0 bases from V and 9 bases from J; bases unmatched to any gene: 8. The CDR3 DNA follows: TGTGCCTGGAGTGTAAGACGACTAGCGGGAGGAGGTGAGCAGTTCTTC. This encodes CAWSVRRLAGGGEQFF.

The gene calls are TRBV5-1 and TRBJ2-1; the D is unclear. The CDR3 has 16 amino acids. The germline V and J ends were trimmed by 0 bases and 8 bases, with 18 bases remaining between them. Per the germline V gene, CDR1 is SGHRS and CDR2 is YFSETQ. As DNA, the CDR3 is TGCGCCAGCAGCTTGGCCAACGGCTATGACGTGGATGAGCAGTTCTTC. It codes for CASSLANGYDVDEQFF.

The CDR3 DNA sequence: TGTGCCAGCAGCCAAGAAGACGGGGAGGAGCAGTACTTC. This encodes CASSQEDGEEQYF. The V gene is TRBV14, the J gene TRBJ2-7, with D possibly TRBD2 on 5 matching bases. The CDR3 length is 13 residues. V lost 0 bases to trimming and J lost 7 bases, with 10 bases between them. Germline loops: CDR1 SGHDN, CDR2 FVKESK.

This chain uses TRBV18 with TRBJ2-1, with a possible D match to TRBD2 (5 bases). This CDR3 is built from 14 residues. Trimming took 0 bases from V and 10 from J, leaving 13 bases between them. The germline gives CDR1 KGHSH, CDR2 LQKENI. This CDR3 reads CASSPPSLAQEQFF. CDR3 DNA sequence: TGTGCCAGCTCACCACCCTCCCTAGCACAGGAGCAGTTCTTC.

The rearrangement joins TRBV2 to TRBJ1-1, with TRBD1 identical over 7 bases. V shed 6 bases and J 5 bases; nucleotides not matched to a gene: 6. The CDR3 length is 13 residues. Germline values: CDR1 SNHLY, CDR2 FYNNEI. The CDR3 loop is CASSPGGGTEAFF. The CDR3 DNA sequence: TGTGCCAGCAGCCCAGGGGGTGGGACTGAAGCTTTCTTT.

The CDR3 region is CASIPLRGDMNTEAFF. The CDR3 DNA sequence: TGTGCCAGCATCCCTCTCAGGGGCGATATGAACACTGAAGCTTTCTTT. The chain uses TRBV7-9 and TRBJ1-1; a weak D match, TRBD1 (6 bases). The CDR3 runs 16 residues. Germline V lookup: CDR1 SEHNR, CDR2 FQNEAQ (reference sequence). The V end lost 7 bases, the J end lost 0 bases, and 18 bases lay between the germline ends.

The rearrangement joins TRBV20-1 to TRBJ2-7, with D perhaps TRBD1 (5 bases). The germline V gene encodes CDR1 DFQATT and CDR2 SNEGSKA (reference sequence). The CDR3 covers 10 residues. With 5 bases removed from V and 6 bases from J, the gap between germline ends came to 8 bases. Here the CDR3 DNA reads TGCAGTGCTTTAGGGGTCGAGCAGTACTTC. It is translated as CSALGVEQYF.

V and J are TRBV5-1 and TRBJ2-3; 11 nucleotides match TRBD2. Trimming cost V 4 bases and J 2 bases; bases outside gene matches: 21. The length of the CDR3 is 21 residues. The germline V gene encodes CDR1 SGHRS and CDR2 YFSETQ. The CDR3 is CASSLGGTSGTYEPHTDTQYF. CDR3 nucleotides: TGCGCCAGCAGCCTGGGGGGGACTAGCGGAACTTACGAACCCCACACAGATACGCAGTATTTT.

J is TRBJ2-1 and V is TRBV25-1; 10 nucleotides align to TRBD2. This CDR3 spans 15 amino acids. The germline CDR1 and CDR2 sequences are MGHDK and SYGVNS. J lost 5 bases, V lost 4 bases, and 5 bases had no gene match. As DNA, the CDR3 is TGTGCCAGCAGTGCCCTAGCGGGGGATAACAATGAGCAGTTCTTC. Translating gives CASSALAGDNNEQFF.

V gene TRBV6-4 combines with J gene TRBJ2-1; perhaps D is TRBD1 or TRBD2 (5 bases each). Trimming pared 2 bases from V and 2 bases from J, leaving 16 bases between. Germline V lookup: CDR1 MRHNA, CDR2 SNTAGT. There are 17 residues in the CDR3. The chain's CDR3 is CASSDPDFQGTYNEQFF. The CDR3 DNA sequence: TGTGCCAGCAGTGACCCGGACTTTCAGGGCACCTACAATGAGCAGTTCTTC.

In nucleotides, the CDR3 is TGTGCCAGCAGACCGACAGGGTCTGATACGCAGTATTTT. Translated, it gives CASRPTGSDTQYF. The chain recombines TRBV14 with TRBJ2-3; 7 bases are a match to TRBD1. With 6 bases clipped from V and 6 bases from J, the junction kept 6 bases outside the gene matches. The CDR3 is 13 amino acids. From germline, CDR1 is SGHDN and CDR2 FVKESK.

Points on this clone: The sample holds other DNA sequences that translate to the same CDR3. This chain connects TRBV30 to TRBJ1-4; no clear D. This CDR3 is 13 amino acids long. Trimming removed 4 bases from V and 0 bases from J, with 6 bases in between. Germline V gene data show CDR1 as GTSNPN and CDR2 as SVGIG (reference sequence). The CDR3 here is CAWTGTTNEKLFF. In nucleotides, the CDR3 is TGTGCCTGGACGGGAACAACTAATGAAAAACTGTTTTTT.

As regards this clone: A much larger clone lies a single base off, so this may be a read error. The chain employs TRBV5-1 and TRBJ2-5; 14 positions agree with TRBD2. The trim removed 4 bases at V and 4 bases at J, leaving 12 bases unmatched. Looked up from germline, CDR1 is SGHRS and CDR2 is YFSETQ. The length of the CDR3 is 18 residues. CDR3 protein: CASSQLLGLAGAGETQYF. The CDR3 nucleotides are TGCGCCAGCAGCCAATTACTGGGACTAGCGGGAGCGGGAGAGACCCAGTACTTC.

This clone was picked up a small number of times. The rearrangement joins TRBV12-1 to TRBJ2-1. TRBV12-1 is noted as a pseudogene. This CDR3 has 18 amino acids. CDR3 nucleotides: TGTGCCAGCAGCTGGGTCCTATTGGGTGGATACCCGTCGGATGAGCAGTTCTTC. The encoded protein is CASSWVLLGGYPSDEQFF.

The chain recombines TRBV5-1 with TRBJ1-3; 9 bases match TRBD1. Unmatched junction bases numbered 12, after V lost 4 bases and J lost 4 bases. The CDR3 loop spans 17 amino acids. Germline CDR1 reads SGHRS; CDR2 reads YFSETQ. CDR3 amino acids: CASSGGQGGSYGNTIYF. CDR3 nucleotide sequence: TGCGCCAGCAGCGGGGGACAGGGCGGATCGTACGGAAACACCATATATTTT.

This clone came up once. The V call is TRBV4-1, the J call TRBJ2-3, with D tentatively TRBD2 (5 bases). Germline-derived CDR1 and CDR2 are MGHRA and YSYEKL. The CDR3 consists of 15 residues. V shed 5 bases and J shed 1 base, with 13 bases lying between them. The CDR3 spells CASSKPGLGTDTQYF. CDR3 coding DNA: TGCGCCAGCAGCAAGCCAGGACTGGGCACAGATACGCAGTATTTT.

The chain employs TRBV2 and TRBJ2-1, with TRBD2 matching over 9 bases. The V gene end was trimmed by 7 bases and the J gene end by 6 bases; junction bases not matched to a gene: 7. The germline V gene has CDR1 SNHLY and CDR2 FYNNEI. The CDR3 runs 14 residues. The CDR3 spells CASKREEGGNEQFF. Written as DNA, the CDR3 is TGTGCCAGCAAGCGGGAGGAAGGGGGCAATGAGCAGTTCTTC.

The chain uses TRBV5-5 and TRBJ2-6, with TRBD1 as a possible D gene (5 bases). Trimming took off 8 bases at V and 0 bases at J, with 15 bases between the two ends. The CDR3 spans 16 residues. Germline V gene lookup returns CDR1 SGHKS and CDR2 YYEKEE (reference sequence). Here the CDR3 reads CARTTQDNSGANVLTF. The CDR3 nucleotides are TGTGCCAGGACCACGCAGGACAACTCTGGGGCCAACGTCCTGACTTTC. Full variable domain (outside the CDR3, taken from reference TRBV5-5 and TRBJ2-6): DAGVTQSPTHLIKTRGQQVTLRCSPISGHKSVSWYQQVLGQGPQFIFQYYEKEERGRGNFPDRFSARQFPNYSSELNVNALLLGDSALYLCARTTQDNSGANVLTFGAGSRLTVL.

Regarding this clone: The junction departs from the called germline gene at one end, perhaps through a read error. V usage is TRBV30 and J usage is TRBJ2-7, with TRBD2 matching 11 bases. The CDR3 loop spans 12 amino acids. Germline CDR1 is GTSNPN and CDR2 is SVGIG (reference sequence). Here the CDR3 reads CAAGNTSGSRNF. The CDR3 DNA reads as TGTGCCGCAGGGAACACTAGCGGGAGCAGGAACTTC.

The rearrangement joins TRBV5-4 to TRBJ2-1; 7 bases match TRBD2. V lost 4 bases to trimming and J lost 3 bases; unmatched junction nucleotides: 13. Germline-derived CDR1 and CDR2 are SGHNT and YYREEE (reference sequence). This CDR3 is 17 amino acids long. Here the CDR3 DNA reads TGTGCCAGCAGCAAGGACCCTAGCGGAAGAGTCTACAATGAGCAGTTCTTC. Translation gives CASSKDPSGRVYNEQFF. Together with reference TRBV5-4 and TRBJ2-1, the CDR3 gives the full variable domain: ETGVTQSPTHLIKTRGQQVTLRCSSQSGHNTVSWYQQALGQGPQFIFQYYREEENGRGNFPPRFSGLQFPNYSSELNVNALELDDSALYLCASSKDPSGRVYNEQFFGPGTRLTVL.

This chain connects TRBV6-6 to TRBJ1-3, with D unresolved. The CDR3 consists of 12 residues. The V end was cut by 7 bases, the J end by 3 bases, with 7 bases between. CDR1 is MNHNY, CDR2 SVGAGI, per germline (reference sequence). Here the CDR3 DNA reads TGTGCCAGCACGGCGGGTGGAAACACCATATATTTT. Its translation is CASTAGGNTIYF.